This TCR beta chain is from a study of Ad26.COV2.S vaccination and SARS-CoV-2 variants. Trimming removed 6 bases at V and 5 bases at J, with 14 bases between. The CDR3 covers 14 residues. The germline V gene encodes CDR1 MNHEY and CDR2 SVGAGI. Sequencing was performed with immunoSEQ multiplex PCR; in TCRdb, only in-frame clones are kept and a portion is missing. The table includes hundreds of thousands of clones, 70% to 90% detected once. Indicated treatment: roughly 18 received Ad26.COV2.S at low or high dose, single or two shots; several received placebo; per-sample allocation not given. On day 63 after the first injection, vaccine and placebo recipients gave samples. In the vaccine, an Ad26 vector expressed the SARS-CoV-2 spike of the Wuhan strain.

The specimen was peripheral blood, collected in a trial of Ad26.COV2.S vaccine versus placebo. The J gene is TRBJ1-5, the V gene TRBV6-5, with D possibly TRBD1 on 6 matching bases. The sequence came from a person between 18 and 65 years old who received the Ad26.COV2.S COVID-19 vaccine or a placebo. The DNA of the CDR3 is TGTGCCAGCAGACGCAGACAGGTAGATCAGCCCCAGCATTTT. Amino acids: CASRRRQVDQPQHF.